This TCR beta chain was recorded in a study of shared clonotypes between healthy human individuals. The assay was immunoSEQ multiplex PCR, and TCRdb's table has in-frame clones only and misses some. The data contain 2,100,000 or so clones, nearly 97% of them singletons. The CDR3 runs to 15 residues. Losses at the gene ends were 5 bases for V and 0 bases for J; bases not matched to a gene: 7. Germline assignment: CDR1 MDHEN and CDR2 SYDVKM. The receptor's source is a man between 18 and 29 years old in good health. V and J are TRBV28 and TRBJ2-7; 7 bases fit TRBD1. Sequenced sample: naive CD4+ T cells sorted from blood. Subset given: CD45RA+ positively selected. Written as DNA, the CDR3 is TGTGCCAGCAGTCGTACCGGGACAGCCTCCTACGAGCAGTACTTC. Its translation is CASSRTGTASYEQYF.